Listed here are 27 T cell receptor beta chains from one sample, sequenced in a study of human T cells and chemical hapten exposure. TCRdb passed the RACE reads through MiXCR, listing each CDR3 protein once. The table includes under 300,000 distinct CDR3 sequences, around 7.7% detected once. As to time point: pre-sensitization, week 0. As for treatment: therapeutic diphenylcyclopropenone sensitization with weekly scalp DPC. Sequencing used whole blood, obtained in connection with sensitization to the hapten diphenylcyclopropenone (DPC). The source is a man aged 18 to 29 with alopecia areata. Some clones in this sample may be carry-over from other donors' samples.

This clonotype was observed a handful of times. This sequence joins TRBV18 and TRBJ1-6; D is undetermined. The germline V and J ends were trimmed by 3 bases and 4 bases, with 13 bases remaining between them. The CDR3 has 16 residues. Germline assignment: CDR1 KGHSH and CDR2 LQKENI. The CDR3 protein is CASSPGRTAYNSPLHF. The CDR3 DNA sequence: TGTGCCAGCTCACCGGGTAGGACTGCTTATAATTCACCCCTCCACTTT.

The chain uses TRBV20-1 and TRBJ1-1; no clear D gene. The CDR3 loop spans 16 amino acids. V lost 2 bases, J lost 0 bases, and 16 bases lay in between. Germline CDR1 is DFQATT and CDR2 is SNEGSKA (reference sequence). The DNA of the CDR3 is TGCAGTGCTAGACGGACTGACCGGACGGTGAACACTGAAGCTTTCTTT. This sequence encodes CSARRTDRTVNTEAFF.

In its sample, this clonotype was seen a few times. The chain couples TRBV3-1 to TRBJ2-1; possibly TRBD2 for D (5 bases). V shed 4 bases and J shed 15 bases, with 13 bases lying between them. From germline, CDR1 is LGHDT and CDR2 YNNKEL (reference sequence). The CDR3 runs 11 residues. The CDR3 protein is CASSLEGYLFF. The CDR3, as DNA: TGTGCCAGCAGCCTCGAGGGATATCTGTTCTTC.

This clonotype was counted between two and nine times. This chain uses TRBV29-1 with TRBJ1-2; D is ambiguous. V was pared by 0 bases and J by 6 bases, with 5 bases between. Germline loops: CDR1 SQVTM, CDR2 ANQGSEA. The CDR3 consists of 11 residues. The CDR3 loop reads CSVEDLDGYTF. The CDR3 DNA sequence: TGCAGCGTTGAAGATCTGGATGGCTACACCTTC.

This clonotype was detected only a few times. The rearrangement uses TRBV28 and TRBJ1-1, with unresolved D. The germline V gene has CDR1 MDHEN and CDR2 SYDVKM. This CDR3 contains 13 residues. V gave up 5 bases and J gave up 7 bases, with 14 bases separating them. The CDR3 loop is CASSHRGQVEAFF. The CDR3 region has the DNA TGTGCCAGCAGTCACCGCGGCCAGGTTGAAGCTTTCTTT.

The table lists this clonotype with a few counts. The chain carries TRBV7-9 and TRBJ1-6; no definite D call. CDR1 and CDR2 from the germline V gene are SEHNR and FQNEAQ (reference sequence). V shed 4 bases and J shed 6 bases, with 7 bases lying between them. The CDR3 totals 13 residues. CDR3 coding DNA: TGTGCCAGCAGCTCAGACCCTAATTCACCCCTCCACTTT. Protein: CASSSDPNSPLHF.

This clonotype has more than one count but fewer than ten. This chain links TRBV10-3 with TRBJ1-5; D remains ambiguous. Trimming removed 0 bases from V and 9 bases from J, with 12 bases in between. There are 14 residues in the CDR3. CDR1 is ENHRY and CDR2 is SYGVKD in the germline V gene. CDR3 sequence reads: CAISESVLSGPQHF. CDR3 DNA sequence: TGTGCCATCAGTGAGTCGGTGCTTAGCGGGCCCCAGCATTTT.

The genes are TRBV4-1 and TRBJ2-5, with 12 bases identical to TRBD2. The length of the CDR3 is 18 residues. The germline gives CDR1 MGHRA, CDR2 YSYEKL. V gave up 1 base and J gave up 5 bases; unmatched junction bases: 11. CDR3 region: CASSQASSGGAMSETQYF. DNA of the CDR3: TGCGCCAGCAGCCAAGCCTCTAGCGGGGGGGCCATGAGTGAGACCCAGTACTTC.

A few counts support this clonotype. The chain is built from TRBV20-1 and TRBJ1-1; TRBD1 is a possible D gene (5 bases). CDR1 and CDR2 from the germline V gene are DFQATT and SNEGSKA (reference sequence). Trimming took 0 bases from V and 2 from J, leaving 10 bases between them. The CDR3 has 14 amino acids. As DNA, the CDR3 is TGCAGTGCTAGAGACGGGACGGCCAACACTGAAGCTTTCTTT. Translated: CSARDGTANTEAFF.

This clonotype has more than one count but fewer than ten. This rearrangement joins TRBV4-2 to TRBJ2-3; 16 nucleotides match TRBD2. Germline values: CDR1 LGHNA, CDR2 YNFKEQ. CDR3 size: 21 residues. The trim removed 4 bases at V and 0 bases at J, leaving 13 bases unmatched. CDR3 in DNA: TGTGCCAGCAGCCCGCTCACACCGGGACTAGCGGGGGGGCGAAGCACAGATACGCAGTATTTT. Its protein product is CASSPLTPGLAGGRSTDTQYF.

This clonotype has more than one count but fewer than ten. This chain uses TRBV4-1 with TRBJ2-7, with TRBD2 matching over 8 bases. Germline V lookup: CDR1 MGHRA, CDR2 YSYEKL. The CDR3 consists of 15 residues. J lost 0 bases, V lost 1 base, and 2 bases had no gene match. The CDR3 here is CASSQGRGASYEQYF. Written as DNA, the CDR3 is TGCGCCAGCAGCCAAGGGCGGGGGGCCTCCTACGAGCAGTACTTC.

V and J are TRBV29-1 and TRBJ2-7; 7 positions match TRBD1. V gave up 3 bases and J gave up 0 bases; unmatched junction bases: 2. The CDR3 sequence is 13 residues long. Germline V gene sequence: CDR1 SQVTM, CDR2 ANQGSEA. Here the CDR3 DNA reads TGCAGCGTTGACCCAGGGGGCTCCTACGAGCAGTACTTC. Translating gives CSVDPGGSYEQYF.

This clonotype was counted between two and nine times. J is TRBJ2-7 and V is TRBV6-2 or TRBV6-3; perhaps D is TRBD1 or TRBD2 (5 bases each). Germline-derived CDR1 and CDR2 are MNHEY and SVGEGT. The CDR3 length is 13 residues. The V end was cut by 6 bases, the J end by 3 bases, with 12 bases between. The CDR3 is CASSNGAVYEQYF. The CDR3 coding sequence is TGTGCCAGCAGCAACGGGGCAGTCTACGAGCAGTACTTC.

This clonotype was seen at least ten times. CDR3: CASSGGPTSNGYTF. CDR3 sequence (DNA): TGTGCCAGCAGTGGAGGGCCTACCTCCAATGGCTACACCTTC. The rearrangement joins TRBV6-2 or TRBV6-3 to TRBJ1-2, with D unclear. The CDR3 extends over 14 amino acids. Trimming left V 5 bases short and J 6 bases short, with 16 bases between. Germline V CDR1 and CDR2: MNHEY, SVGEGT.

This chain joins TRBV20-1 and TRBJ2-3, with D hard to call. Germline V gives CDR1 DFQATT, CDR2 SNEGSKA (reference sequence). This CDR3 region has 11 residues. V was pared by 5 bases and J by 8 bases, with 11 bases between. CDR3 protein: CSARGALTQYF. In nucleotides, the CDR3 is TGCAGTGCTCGAGGCGCTCTTACGCAGTATTTT.

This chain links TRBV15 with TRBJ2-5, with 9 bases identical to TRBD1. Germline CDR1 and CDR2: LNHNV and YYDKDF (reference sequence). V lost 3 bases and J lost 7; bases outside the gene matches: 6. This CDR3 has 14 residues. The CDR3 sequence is CATSRGQGFGTQYF. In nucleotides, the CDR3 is TGTGCCACCAGCAGGGGACAGGGCTTCGGGACCCAGTACTTC.

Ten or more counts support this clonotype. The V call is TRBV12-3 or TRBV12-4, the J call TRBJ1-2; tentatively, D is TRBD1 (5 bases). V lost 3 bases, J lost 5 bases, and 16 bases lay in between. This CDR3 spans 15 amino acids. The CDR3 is CASSFLDRPRYGYTF. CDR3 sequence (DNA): TGTGCCAGCAGTTTTTTAGACAGACCGAGATATGGCTACACCTTC.

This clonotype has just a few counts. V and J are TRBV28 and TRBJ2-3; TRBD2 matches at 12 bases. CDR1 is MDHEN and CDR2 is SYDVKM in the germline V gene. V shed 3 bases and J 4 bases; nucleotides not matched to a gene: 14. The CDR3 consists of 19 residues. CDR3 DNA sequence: TGTGCCAGCAGTTTCCCCCTCCCTCTAGCGGGGGGGCCCGCAGATACGCAGTATTTT. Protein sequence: CASSFPLPLAGGPADTQYF.

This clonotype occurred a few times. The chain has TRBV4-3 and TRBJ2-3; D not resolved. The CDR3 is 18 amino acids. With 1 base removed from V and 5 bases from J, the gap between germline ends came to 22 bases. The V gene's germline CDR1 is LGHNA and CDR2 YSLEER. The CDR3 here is CASSQAPSGLGKRDTQYF. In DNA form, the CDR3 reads TGCGCCAGCAGCCAAGCCCCTAGTGGCCTAGGGAAAAGAGATACGCAGTATTTT.

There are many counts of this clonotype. CDR3 coding DNA: TGCAGTGCTAGGACCCTGAGTGGGGCCAACGTCCTGACTTTC. As protein: CSARTLSGANVLTF. This sequence joins TRBV20-1 and TRBJ2-6, with D hard to call. Trimming took off 3 bases at V and 3 bases at J, with 9 bases between the two ends. Germline values: CDR1 DFQATT, CDR2 SNEGSKA (reference sequence). This CDR3 has 14 residues.

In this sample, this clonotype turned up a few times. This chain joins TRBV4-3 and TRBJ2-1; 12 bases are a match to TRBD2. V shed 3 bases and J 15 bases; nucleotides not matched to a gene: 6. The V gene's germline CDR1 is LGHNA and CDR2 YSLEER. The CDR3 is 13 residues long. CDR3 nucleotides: TGCGCCAGCAGCCAGGGCCTAGCGGGGGGGCTGTTCTTC. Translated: CASSQGLAGGLFF.

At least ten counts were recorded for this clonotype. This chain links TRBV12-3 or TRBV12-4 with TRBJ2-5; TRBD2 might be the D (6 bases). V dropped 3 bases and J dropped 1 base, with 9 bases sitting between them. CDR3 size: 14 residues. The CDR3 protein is CASSLAGSQETQYF. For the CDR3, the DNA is TGTGCCAGCAGTTTGGCGGGGAGCCAAGAGACCCAGTACTTC.

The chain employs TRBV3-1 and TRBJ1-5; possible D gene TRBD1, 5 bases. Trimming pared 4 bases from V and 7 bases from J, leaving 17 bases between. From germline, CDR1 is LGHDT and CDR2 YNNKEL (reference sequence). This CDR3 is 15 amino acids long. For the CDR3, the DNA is TGTGCCAGCAGCCCCGGACATGGGGTAAAACAGCCCCAGCATTTT. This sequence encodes CASSPGHGVKQPQHF.

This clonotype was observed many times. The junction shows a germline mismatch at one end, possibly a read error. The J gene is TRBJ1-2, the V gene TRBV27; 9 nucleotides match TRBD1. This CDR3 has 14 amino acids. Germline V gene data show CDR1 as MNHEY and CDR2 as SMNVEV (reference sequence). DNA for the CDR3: TGTGCCAGCAGTTCCGTCACAGGGGGCTATAGCTACACCTTC. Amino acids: CASSSVTGGYSYTF.

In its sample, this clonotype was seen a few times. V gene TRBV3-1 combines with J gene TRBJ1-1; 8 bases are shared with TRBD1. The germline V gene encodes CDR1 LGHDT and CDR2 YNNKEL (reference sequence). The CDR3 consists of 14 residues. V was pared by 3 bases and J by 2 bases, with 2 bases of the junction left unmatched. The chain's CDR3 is CASSQGQANTEAFF. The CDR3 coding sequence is TGTGCCAGCAGCCAGGGACAGGCCAACACTGAAGCTTTCTTT.

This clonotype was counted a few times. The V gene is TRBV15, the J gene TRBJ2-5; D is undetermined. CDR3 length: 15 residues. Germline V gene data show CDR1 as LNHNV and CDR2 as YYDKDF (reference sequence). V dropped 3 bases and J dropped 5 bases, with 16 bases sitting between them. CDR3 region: CATSREASFLETQYF. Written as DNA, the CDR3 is TGTGCCACCAGCAGGGAAGCCTCCTTCCTCGAGACCCAGTACTTC.

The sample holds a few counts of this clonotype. The CDR3 protein is CAISDGQGPTGELFF. CDR3 sequence (DNA): TGTGCCATCAGTGACGGACAGGGACCCACCGGGGAGCTGTTTTTT. The rearrangement uses TRBV10-3 and TRBJ2-2, with 8 bases fitting TRBD1. Losses at the gene ends were 3 bases for V and 4 bases for J; bases not matched to a gene: 4. In germline, CDR1 is ENHRY, CDR2 SYGVKD. CDR3 length equals 15 residues.